This TCR beta chain stems from a study of T cell repertoires in cytomegalovirus infection. TCRdb analysed the reads with MiXCR anew, one entry per CDR3 protein. The sample contains about 300,000 distinct CDR3 sequences, around 25% of which appear only once. Trimming cost V 5 bases and J 8 bases; bases outside gene matches: 13. Per the germline V gene, CDR1 is SGHVS and CDR2 is FNYEAQ. The CDR3 totals 15 residues. V usage is TRBV7-6 and J usage is TRBJ1-2; 8 bases are a match to TRBD1. Sequenced sample: PBMCs. The sequence was collected from a human donor in good health (CMV status not recorded). Some clones in this sample may be carry-over from other donors' samples. The CDR3 DNA follows: TGTGCCAGCAGCCAATCGACAGGGGAAGGTGTAGGCTACACCTTC. It encodes CASSQSTGEGVGYTF. The full variable domain, with the rest looked up from reference TRBV7-6 and TRBJ1-2, is GAGVSQSPRYKVTKRGQDVALRCDPISGHVSLYWYRQALGQGPEFLTYFNYEAQQDKSGLPNDRFSAERPEGSISTLTIQRTEQRDSAMYRCASSQSTGEGVGYTFGSGTRLTVV.